These T cell receptor beta chains were read from a single sample in a study of identical twins. From the 5' RACE reads, TCRdb called clonotypes with MiXCR, one entry per CDR3 protein. The sample records a few hundred thousand distinct CDR3 sequences, roughly 8.6% being singletons. This same sample was also taken into another study, of yellow fever vaccine responses in identical twins.

The sequenced sample consisted of memory (CD45RO+) T cells sorted from blood. These receptor sequences come from a woman aged 18-30 years in good health. The CDR3 runs from the conserved cysteine through the conserved F or W. D genes are given only for firm matches. Not all rows give a size; the values are once, few, many and, for expanded clones, a class.

CASSERARADTQYF TGCGCCAGCAGTGAGAGAGCCCGGGCAGATACGCAGTATTTT NA TRBJ2-3 NA TRBV10-1
CASSLGRQQETQYF TGTGCCAGCAGCTTAGGTAGGCAGCAAGAGACCCAGTACTTC few TRBJ2-5 NA TRBV7-9
CASSQGPTGGVRGYTF TGTGCCAGCAGCCAAGGGCCGACAGGGGGCGTACGTGGCTACACCTTC NA TRBJ1-2 TRBD1 TRBV3-1
CASSRRDRGNYGYTF TGTGCCAGCAGCCGACGGGACAGGGGAAACTATGGCTACACCTTC NA TRBJ1-2 TRBD1 TRBV7-9
CAIRESQGAPEAFF TGTGCCATCAGGGAATCACAGGGGGCACCTGAAGCTTTCTTT many TRBJ1-1 TRBD1 TRBV10-3
CSTGQSREQFF TGCAGCACGGGCCAGTCCCGAGAGCAGTTCTTC many TRBJ2-1 NA TRBV29-1
CASSRSSGANVLTF TGTGCCAGCAGCAGAAGCTCTGGGGCCAACGTCCTGACTTTC NA TRBJ2-6 NA TRBV28
CASSFSAGHEQFF TGTGCCAGCAGCTTCAGCGCTGGCCATGAGCAGTTCTTC many TRBJ2-1 NA TRBV7-8
CASSQEVLAGGHEQFF TGTGCCAGCAGCCAAGAAGTACTAGCGGGAGGCCATGAGCAGTTCTTC few TRBJ2-1 TRBD2 TRBV3-1
CASSELGEQYF TGTGCCAGCAGTGAGCTCGGCGAGCAGTACTTC NA TRBJ2-7 NA TRBV25-1
CAISGTGGLYEQYF TGTGCCATCAGTGGGACAGGGGGCCTCTACGAGCAGTACTTC NA TRBJ2-7 TRBD1 TRBV10-3
CSATRRAKTSGNTIYF TGCAGTGCTACCCGGAGGGCGAAGACATCTGGAAACACCATATATTTT NA TRBJ1-3 NA TRBV20-1
CASSFFLGDSGNTIYF TGCGCCAGCAGCTTTTTTCTTGGAGACTCTGGAAACACCATATATTTT many TRBJ1-3 NA TRBV5-1
CASSPGPGQPNRSGNTIYF TGTGCCAGCTCACCAGGTCCGGGACAGCCCAACCGTTCTGGAAACACCATATATTTT NA TRBJ1-3 TRBD1 TRBV18
CASRQDSLLNQPQHF TGTGCCAGCAGACAAGACAGCCTTCTCAATCAGCCCCAGCATTTT many TRBJ1-5 NA TRBV12-3/TRBV12-4
CASSQETGGKTQYF TGTGCCAGCAGCCAAGAAACAGGGGGAAAGACCCAGTACTTC NA TRBJ2-5 TRBD1 TRBV3-1
CASSPEYNSYEQYF TGTGCCAGCTCACCGGAGTACAACTCCTACGAGCAGTACTTC many TRBJ2-7 NA TRBV18